This T cell receptor beta chain was retrieved from a study of human T cells and chemical hapten exposure. This clonotype appeared many times. Trimming took 6 bases from V and 4 from J, leaving 16 bases between them. Germline V gene lookup returns CDR1 MNHEY and CDR2 SMNVEV (reference sequence). CDR3 length: 14 residues. TCRdb reanalysed the RACE reads using MiXCR and keeps one entry per CDR3 protein. The sample contains approximately 110,000 distinct CDR3 sequences, roughly a tenth of which appear only once. Time point noted: patch test 2, 6 weeks after DPC sensitization. This sample's treatment: therapeutic diphenylcyclopropenone sensitization with weekly scalp DPC.

This chain links TRBV27 with TRBJ2-7, with D possibly TRBD1 on 6 matching bases. Specimen: whole blood, collected in connection with sensitization to the hapten diphenylcyclopropenone (DPC). The origin of this receptor is a middle-aged woman with alopecia areata. Some clones in this sample may be carry-over from other donors' samples. The CDR3 loop reads CASSEGRGPYEQYF. DNA for the CDR3: TGTGCCAGCAGCGAAGGCAGGGGCCCTTACGAGCAGTACTTC.